One sample yielded the 9 T cell receptor beta chains listed below, sequenced in a study of OX40 agonist ivuxolimab in advanced cancers. Library preparation employed the immunoSEQ multiplex PCR assay. In TCRdb, the immuneACCESS table is reduced to in-frame sequences with V and J assigned. These tables do not hold every clone; where another copy was compared, an unresolved V gene accounts for under half, and the others remain unexplained. Across this sample there are 70,000 to 95,000 clones, with about 92% seen only once. The top ten constitute roughly 0.32% of the sample. The specimen was CD4+ or CD8+ T cells sorted from blood, collected in a trial of the OX40 agonist ivuxolimab. All receptors derive from an adult with an advanced solid tumor such as melanoma, head and neck, liver or kidney cancer.

The rearrangement uses TRBV2 and TRBJ2-1, with 12 bases matching TRBD1. The V gene end was trimmed by 7 bases and the J gene end by 8 bases; junction bases not matched to a gene: 9. The germline gives CDR1 SNHLY, CDR2 FYNNEI. The CDR3 consists of 15 residues. CDR3 region: CASKFGTGGMDEQFF. CDR3 DNA sequence: TGTGCCAGCAAATTCGGGACAGGGGGCATGGATGAGCAGTTCTTC.

This chain uses TRBV28 with TRBJ2-7; 11 nucleotides align to TRBD2. In germline, CDR1 is MDHEN, CDR2 SYDVKM. Losses at the gene ends were 2 bases for V and 0 bases for J; bases not matched to a gene: 9. CDR3 length: 18 amino acids. DNA of the CDR3: TGTGCCAGCAGTTTAAGAGGACTAGCGGGTTTTAGCTCCTACGAGCAGTACGTC. Translated, it gives CASSLRGLAGFSSYEQYV.

J is TRBJ2-1 and V is TRBV4-1; tentative D call: TRBD1 (6 bases). V was cut by 1 base and J by 13 bases, with 11 bases left in between. Germline-derived CDR1 and CDR2 are MGHRA and YSYEKL. CDR3 length equals 12 residues. The CDR3 is CASSQVRGSQFF. In nucleotides, the CDR3 is TGCGCCAGCAGCCAAGTCAGGGGTTCTCAGTTCTTC.

V usage is TRBV18 and J usage is TRBJ1-1; 9 bases match TRBD1. Germline lookup yields CDR1 KGHSH and CDR2 LQKENI. This CDR3 is 16 amino acids long. The junction had 2 bases not matched to a gene; V was cut back by 0 bases and J by 0 bases. CDR3 in amino acids: CASSPPGTGLNTEAFF. The CDR3 DNA reads TGTGCCAGCTCACCACCGGGGACAGGGTTGAACACTGAAGCTTTCTTT.

V and J are TRBV7-8 and TRBJ2-1, with no clear D. Germline V CDR1 and CDR2: SGHVS, FQNEAQ. There are 13 residues in the CDR3. Trimming stripped 5 bases from V and 6 bases from J, with 11 bases between. The CDR3 region has the DNA TGTGCCAGCAGCCCCCGGGTTCGCAATGAGCAGTTCTTC. Its protein is CASSPRVRNEQFF.

The chain combines TRBV4-2 with TRBJ1-1, with D possibly being TRBD1 (6 bases). Trimming stripped 4 bases from V and 1 base from J, with 13 bases between. CDR3 size: 15 residues. Germline V CDR1 and CDR2: LGHNA, YNFKEQ. The CDR3 DNA follows: TGTGCCAGCAGCCTTGGGGGACAATCGAACACTGAAGCTTTCTTT. This gives the protein CASSLGGQSNTEAFF.

The sample holds a few counts of this clone. The rearrangement joins TRBV5-8 to TRBJ2-4; D remains unclear. Deletions cut 2 bases from V and 1 base from J, with 7 bases between. The CDR3 extends over 14 amino acids. In germline, CDR1 is SGHTS, CDR2 YDEGEE. CDR3 DNA: TGTGCCAGCAGCTTACGCGCTGCCAAAAACATTCAGTACTTC. Its protein product is CASSLRAAKNIQYF.

This chain links TRBV6-1 with TRBJ1-3; TRBD1 agrees at 7 bases. The CDR3 consists of 16 residues. V was clipped by 4 bases and J by 0 bases; unmatched bases: 6. Germline loops: CDR1 MNHNS, CDR2 SASEGT. The CDR3 here is CASSGTGEVSGNTIYF. The CDR3 nucleotides read TGTGCCAGCAGTGGGACAGGAGAAGTCTCTGGAAACACCATATATTTT.

This clone was picked up one time. The chain combines TRBV6-4 with TRBJ2-3; 7 bases align to TRBD1. V was pared by 7 bases and J by 0 bases, with 4 bases of the junction left unmatched. CDR3 length: 14 residues. CDR1 is MRHNA and CDR2 is SNTAGT in the germline V gene. CDR3 nucleotides: TGTGCCAGCAAACCGGGACAGAGCACAGATACGCAGTATTTT. Translating it yields CASKPGQSTDTQYF.